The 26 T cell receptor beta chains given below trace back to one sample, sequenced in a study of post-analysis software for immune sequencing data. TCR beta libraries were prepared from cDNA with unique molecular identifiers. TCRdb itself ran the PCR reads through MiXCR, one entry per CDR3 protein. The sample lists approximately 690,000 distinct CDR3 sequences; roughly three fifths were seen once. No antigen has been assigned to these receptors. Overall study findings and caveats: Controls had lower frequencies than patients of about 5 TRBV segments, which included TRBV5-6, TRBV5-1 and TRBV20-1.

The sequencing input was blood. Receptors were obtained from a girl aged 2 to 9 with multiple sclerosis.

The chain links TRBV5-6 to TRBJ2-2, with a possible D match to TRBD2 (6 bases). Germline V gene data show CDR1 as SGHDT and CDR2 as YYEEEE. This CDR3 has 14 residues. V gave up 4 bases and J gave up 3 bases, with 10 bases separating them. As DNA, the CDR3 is TGTGCCAGCAGCGCTGGGGGGTACACCGGGGAGCTGTTTTTT. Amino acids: CASSAGGYTGELFF.

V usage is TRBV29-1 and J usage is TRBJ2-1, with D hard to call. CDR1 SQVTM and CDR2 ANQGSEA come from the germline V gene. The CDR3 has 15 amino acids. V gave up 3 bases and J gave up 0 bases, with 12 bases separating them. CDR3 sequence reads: CSVDNPDISYNEQFF. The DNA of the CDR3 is TGCAGCGTTGATAATCCGGATATCTCCTACAATGAGCAGTTCTTC.

Here the CDR3 reads CASSSGGQIGNEQYF. CDR3 bases: TGTGCCAGCAGCTCGGGGGGGCAGATCGGGAACGAGCAGTACTTC. The V call is TRBV5-6, the J call TRBJ2-5; 8 bases map to TRBD2. The J call may be wrong; the DNA end is better matched by TRBJ2-7. Germline lookup yields CDR1 SGHDT and CDR2 YYEEEE. The CDR3 runs to 15 residues.

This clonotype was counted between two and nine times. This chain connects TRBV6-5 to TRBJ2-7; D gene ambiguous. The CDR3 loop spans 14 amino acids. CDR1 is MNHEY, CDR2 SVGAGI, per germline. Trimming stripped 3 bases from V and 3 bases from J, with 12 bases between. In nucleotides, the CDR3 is TGTGCCAGCAGTTATGCTTACTCTTACTACGAGCAGTACTTC. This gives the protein CASSYAYSYYEQYF.

The CDR3 region is CASGLDGGNEQFF. The CDR3 DNA reads TGTGCTAGTGGTTTGGATGGGGGGAATGAGCAGTTCTTC. This chain uses TRBV12-5 with TRBJ2-1, with a possible D match to TRBD2 (6 bases). Germline CDR1 is LGHNT and CDR2 is FRNRAP. This CDR3 has 13 amino acids. The V gene lost 1 base and the J gene lost 7 bases, with 8 bases spanning the gap.

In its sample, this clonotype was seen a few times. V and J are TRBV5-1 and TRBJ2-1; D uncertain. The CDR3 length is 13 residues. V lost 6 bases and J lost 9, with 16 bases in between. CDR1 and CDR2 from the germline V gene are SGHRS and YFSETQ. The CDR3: CASTPTPDVEQFF. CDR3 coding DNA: TGCGCCAGCACCCCGACTCCGGACGTTGAGCAGTTCTTC.

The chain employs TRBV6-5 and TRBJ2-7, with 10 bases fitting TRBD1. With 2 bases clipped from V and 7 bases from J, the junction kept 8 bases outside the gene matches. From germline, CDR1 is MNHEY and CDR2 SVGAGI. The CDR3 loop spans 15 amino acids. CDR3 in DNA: TGTGCCAGCAGTTACACGGGACAGGGGTGGAGGGAGCAGTACTTC. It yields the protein CASSYTGQGWREQYF.

The CDR3 spells CASSHAGRDFYNEQFF. CDR3 nucleotides: TGTGCCAGCAGCCATGCAGGCCGGGACTTTTACAATGAGCAGTTCTTC. The V and J genes are TRBV3-1 and TRBJ2-1; tentatively, D is TRBD2 (6 bases). The CDR3 is 16 residues long. Deletions cut 3 bases from V and 4 bases from J, with 16 bases between. The germline V gene has CDR1 LGHDT and CDR2 YNNKEL (reference sequence).

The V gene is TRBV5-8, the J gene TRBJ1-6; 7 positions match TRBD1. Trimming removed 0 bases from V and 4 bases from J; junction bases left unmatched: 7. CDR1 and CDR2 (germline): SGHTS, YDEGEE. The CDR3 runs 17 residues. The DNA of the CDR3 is TGTGCCAGCAGCTTGGACCCCGACAGGGAGTATAATTCACCCCTCCACTTT. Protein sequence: CASSLDPDREYNSPLHF.

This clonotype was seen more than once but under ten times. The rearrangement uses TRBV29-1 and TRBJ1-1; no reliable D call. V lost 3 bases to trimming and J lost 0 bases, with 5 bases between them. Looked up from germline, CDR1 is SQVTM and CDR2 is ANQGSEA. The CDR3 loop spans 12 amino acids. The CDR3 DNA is TGCAGCGTTGAGAACCTGAACACTGAAGCTTTCTTT. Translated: CSVENLNTEAFF.

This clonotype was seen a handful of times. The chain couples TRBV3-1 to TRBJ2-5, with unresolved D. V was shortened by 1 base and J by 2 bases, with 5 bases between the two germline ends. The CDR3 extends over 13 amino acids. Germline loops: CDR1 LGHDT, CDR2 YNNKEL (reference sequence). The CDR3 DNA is TGTGCCAGCAGCCAAGGGTGGCAAGAGACCCAGTACTTC. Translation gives CASSQGWQETQYF.

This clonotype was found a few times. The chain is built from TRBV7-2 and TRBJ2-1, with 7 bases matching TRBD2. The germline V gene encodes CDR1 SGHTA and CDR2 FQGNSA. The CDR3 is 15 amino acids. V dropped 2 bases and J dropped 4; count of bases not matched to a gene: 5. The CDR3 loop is CASSLSSGVYNEQFF. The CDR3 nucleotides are TGTGCCAGCAGCTTATCTAGCGGAGTTTACAATGAGCAGTTCTTC.

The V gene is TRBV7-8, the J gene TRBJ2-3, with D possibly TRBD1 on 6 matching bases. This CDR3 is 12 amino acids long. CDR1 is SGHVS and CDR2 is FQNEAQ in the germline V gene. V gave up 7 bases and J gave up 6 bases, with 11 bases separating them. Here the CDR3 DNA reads TGTGCCAGCACTGGGGGCCCCGATACGCAGTATTTT. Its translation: CASTGGPDTQYF.

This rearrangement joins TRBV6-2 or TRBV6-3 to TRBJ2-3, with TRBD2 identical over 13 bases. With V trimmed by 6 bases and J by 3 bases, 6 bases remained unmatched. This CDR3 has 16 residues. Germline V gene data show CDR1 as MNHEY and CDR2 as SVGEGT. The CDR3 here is CASSSTSGRATDTQYF. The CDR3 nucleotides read TGTGCCAGCAGCTCAACTAGCGGGAGGGCAACAGATACGCAGTATTTT.

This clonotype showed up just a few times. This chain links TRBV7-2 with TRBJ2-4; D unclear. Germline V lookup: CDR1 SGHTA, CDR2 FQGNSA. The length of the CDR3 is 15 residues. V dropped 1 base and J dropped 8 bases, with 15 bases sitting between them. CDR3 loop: CASSLGPLSLYIQYF. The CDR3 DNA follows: TGTGCCAGCAGCTTAGGTCCGTTGTCGCTGTACATTCAGTACTTC. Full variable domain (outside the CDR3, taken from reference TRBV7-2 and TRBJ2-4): GAGVSQSPSNKVTEKGKDVELRCDPISGHTALYWYRQSLGQGLEFLIYFQGNSAPDKSGLPSDRFSAERTGGSVSTLTIQRTQQEDSAVYLCASSLGPLSLYIQYFGAGTRLSVL.

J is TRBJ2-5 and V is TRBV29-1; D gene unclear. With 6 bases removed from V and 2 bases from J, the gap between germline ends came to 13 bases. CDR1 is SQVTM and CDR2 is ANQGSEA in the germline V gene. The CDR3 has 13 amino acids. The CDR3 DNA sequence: TGCAGCGTCAATTACCAAGGGCAAGAGACCCAGTACTTC. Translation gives CSVNYQGQETQYF.

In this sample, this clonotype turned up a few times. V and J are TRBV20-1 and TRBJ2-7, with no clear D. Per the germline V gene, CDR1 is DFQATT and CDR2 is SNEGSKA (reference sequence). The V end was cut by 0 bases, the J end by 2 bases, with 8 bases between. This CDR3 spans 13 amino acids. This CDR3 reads CSAREEYTYEQYF. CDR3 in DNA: TGCAGTGCTAGAGAGGAGTATACCTACGAGCAGTACTTC.

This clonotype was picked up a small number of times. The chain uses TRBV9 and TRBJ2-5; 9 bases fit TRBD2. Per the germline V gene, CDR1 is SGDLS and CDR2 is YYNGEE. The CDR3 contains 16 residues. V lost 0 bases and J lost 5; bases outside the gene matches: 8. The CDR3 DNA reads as TGTGCCAGCAGCGTAGAAGGCGGGGGGGCCGGTGAGACCCAGTACTTC. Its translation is CASSVEGGGAGETQYF.

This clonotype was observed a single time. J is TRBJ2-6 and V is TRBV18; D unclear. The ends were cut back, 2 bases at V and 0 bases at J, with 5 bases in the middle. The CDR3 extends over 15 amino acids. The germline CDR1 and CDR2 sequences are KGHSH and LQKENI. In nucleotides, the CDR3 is TGTGCCAGCTCACCAGTCGGCTCTGGGGCCAACGTCCTGACTTTC. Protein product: CASSPVGSGANVLTF.

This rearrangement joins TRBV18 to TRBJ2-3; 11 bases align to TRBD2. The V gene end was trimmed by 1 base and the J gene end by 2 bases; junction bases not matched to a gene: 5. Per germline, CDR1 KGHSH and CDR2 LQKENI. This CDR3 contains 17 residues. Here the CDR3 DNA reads TGTGCCAGCTCACCACGGACGGGACTAGCGGACACAGATACGCAGTATTTT. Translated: CASSPRTGLADTDTQYF.

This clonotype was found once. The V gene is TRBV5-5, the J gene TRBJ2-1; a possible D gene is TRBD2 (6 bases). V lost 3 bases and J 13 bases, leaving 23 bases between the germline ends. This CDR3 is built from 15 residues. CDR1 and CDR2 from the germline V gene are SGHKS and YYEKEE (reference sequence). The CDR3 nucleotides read TGTGCCAGCAGCTCGGGGGTCCAGGACCAAGGGACCCAGTTCTTC. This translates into CASSSGVQDQGTQFF. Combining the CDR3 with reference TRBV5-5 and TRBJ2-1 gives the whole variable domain DAGVTQSPTHLIKTRGQQVTLRCSPISGHKSVSWYQQVLGQGPQFIFQYYEKEERGRGNFPDRFSARQFPNYSSELNVNALLLGDSALYLCASSSGVQDQGTQFFGPGTRLTVL.

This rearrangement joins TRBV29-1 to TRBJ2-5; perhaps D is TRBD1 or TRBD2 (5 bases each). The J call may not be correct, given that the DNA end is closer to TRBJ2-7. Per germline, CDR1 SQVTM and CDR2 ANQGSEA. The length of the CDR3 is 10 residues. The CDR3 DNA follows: TGCAGCGTCAGGGACGCCGAGCAGTACTTC. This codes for CSVRDAEQYF.

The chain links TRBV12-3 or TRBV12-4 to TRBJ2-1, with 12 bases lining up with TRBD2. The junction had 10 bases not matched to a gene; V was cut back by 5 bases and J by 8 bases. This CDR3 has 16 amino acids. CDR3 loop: CASSPPTSGRFDEQFF. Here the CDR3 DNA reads TGTGCCAGCAGTCCACCGACTAGCGGGAGATTCGATGAGCAGTTCTTC.

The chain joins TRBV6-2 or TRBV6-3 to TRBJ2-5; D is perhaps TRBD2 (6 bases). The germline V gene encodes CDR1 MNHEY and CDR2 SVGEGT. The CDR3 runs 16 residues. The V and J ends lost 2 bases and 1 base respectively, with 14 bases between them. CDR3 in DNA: TGTGCCAGCAGTTACATCCGCGGGGCACTCCAAGAGACCCAGTACTTC. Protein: CASSYIRGALQETQYF.

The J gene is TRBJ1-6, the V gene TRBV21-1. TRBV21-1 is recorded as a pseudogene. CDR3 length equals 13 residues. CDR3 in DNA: TGTGCCAGCAGCACAAGAGGGAACTCACCCCTCCACTTT. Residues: CASSTRGNSPLHF.

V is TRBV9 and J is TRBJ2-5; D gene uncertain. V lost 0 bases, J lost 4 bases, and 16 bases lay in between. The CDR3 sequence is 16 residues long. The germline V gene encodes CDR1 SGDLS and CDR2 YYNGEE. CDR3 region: CASSVGADQLGETQYF. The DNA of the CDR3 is TGTGCCAGCAGCGTAGGTGCGGACCAGCTAGGAGAGACCCAGTACTTC.